Shown below are 21 T cell receptor beta chains from a single sample sequenced in a study of blood T cell repertoires in COVID-19. Method: immunoSEQ multiplex PCR; TCRdb's copy keeps in-frame clones and lacks some. The table lists more than 50,000 clones, 80% to 95% of them singletons. The material sequenced was peripheral blood. The source is a human donor with active COVID-19. The donor label of this sample is uncertain.

V and J are TRBV19 and TRBJ1-6, with D possibly matching TRBD1 (5 bases). Germline values: CDR1 LNHDA, CDR2 SQIVND (reference sequence). V shed 1 base and J shed 8 bases, with 12 bases lying between them. There are 15 residues in the CDR3. CDR3 protein: CASSIAAGRYSPLHF. The CDR3 DNA reads TGTGCCAGTAGTATAGCCGCAGGGCGGTATTCACCCCTCCACTTT. Drawing the rest from reference TRBV19 and TRBJ1-6, the complete variable domain is DGGITQSPKYLFRKEGQNVTLSCEQNLNHDAMYWYRQDPGQGLRLIYYSQIVNDFQKGDIAEGYSVSREKKESFPLTVTSAQKNPTAFYLCASSIAAGRYSPLHFGNGTRLTVT.

The chain recombines TRBV24-1 with TRBJ2-5; D may be TRBD2 (6 bases). Germline V gives CDR1 KGHDR, CDR2 SFDVKD. This CDR3 is 14 amino acids long. Trimming shortened V by 3 bases and J by 1 base, and 8 bases separated the two germline ends. CDR3: CATSDTGLQETQYF. The CDR3 DNA reads TGTGCCACCAGTGATACGGGACTCCAAGAGACCCAGTACTTC.

The chain recombines TRBV6-5 with TRBJ2-3; a weak D match, TRBD2 (5 bases). CDR3 length: 14 amino acids. Germline V gives CDR1 MNHEY, CDR2 SVGAGI. Trimming pared 8 bases from V and 0 bases from J, leaving 12 bases between. CDR3 amino acids: CASYSVTSTDTQYF. The CDR3 bases are TGTGCCAGCTATAGCGTGACTAGCACAGATACGCAGTATTTT.

The V and J genes are TRBV5-1 and TRBJ1-1; TRBD1 agrees at 8 bases. V gave up 1 base and J gave up 0 bases; unmatched junction bases: 5. CDR1 and CDR2 (germline): SGHRS, YFSETQ. The CDR3 has 16 amino acids. CDR3 sequence: CASSLPGGYMNTEAFF. CDR3 bases: TGCGCCAGCAGCTTGCCAGGGGGCTATATGAACACTGAAGCTTTCTTT.

This clone was seen a handful of times. The V gene is TRBV27, the J gene TRBJ2-1; TRBD2 is a possible D gene (6 bases). The germline V gene encodes CDR1 MNHEY and CDR2 SMNVEV (reference sequence). This CDR3 comprises 15 residues. V lost 4 bases and J 3 bases, leaving 13 bases between the germline ends. The CDR3 region is CASSSPEEGYNEQFF. The CDR3 DNA sequence: TGTGCCAGCAGTTCGCCCGAGGAGGGCTACAATGAGCAGTTCTTC.

Written as DNA, the CDR3 is TGTGCCAGCAGCTTGTCGATGGGACAGGCCGGTATAGAGACCCAGTACTTC. It encodes CASSLSMGQAGIETQYF. The rearrangement joins TRBV7-9 to TRBJ2-5; TRBD1 agrees at 8 bases. The length of the CDR3 is 17 residues. Unmatched junction bases numbered 13, after V lost 3 bases and J lost 4 bases. In germline, CDR1 is SEHNR, CDR2 FQNEAQ (reference sequence).

This clone came up once. The CDR3 sequence is CASSPRLASNTGELFF. CDR3 bases: TGTGCCAGCAGCCCGCGACTAGCGAGCAACACCGGGGAGCTGTTTTTT. This rearrangement joins TRBV3-1 (or the pseudogene TRBV3-2) to TRBJ2-2, with 8 bases aligning to TRBD2. The CDR3 covers 16 residues. CDR1 LGHDT and CDR2 YNNKEL come from the germline V gene (reference sequence). The junction had 6 bases not matched to a gene; V was cut back by 4 bases and J by 2 bases.

CDR3 loop: CASSTDRGRNDQPQHF. DNA for the CDR3: TGTGCCAGCAGTACGGACAGGGGGCGAAACGATCAGCCCCAGCATTTT. The gene calls are TRBV27 and TRBJ1-5, with 11 bases lining up with TRBD1. The CDR3 loop spans 16 amino acids. The trim removed 5 bases at V and 5 bases at J, leaving 8 bases unmatched. Germline CDR1 and CDR2: MNHEY and SMNVEV (reference sequence).

The V and J genes are TRBV5-1 and TRBJ1-1, with 10 bases matching TRBD1. In germline, CDR1 is SGHRS, CDR2 YFSETQ. V dropped 4 bases and J dropped 4; count of bases not matched to a gene: 10. The CDR3 loop spans 16 amino acids. The CDR3 DNA is TGCGCCAGCAGCGTCGGGCCTGGGACAGGGGTCACTGAAGCTTTCTTT. Translated: CASSVGPGTGVTEAFF.

The CDR3 here is CASSLDRDTEAFF. The CDR3 coding sequence is TGCGCCAGCAGCCTAGACAGGGATACTGAAGCTTTCTTT. This rearrangement joins TRBV5-1 to TRBJ1-1, with 7 bases matching TRBD1. The CDR3 totals 13 residues. The V gene end was trimmed by 4 bases and the J gene end by 5 bases; junction bases not matched to a gene: 5. Germline V gene lookup returns CDR1 SGHRS and CDR2 YFSETQ.

The chain employs TRBV28 and TRBJ2-7; 8 nucleotides align to TRBD2. Trimming cost V 7 bases and J 2 bases; bases outside gene matches: 7. The germline gives CDR1 MDHEN, CDR2 SYDVKM. This CDR3 has 14 residues. CDR3 sequence reads: CASTLPGGPYEQYF. CDR3 sequence (DNA): TGTGCCAGCACCCTCCCGGGAGGGCCCTACGAGCAGTACTTC.

V gene TRBV19 combines with J gene TRBJ1-6, with D perhaps TRBD1 (5 bases). Germline lookup yields CDR1 LNHDA and CDR2 SQIVND (reference sequence). Trimming cost V 7 bases and J 14 bases, with 15 bases left between them. The CDR3 length is 12 residues. DNA for the CDR3: TGTGCCAGTAACGCCCGGGGGGGAACCCTCCACTTT. Protein: CASNARGGTLHF.

The chain couples TRBV19 to TRBJ2-1, with 8 bases aligning to TRBD2. Unmatched junction bases numbered 15, after V lost 9 bases and J lost 8 bases. CDR3 size: 15 residues. Germline CDR1 and CDR2: LNHDA and SQIVND (reference sequence). The CDR3 DNA sequence: TGTGCCAGCAAATTCCGCGGGCTTAGCGGGGATGAGCAGTTCTTC. Translating gives CASKFRGLSGDEQFF.

The chain has TRBV6-5 and TRBJ2-5; possibly TRBD1 for D (6 bases). The CDR3 contains 15 residues. The germline V gene encodes CDR1 MNHEY and CDR2 SVGAGI. The V gene lost 0 bases and the J gene lost 3 bases, with 11 bases spanning the gap. The CDR3 nucleotides read TGTGCCAGCAGTTACTCGAGACGGGACAAAGAGACCCAGTACTTC. It specifies CASSYSRRDKETQYF.

This clone appeared once. The chain links TRBV19 to TRBJ2-2, with TRBD2 matching over 7 bases. Germline CDR1 reads LNHDA; CDR2 reads SQIVND (reference sequence). J gave up 7 bases and V 7 bases, and 21 bases lay outside the gene matches. The CDR3 sequence is 18 residues long. Written as DNA, the CDR3 is TGTGCCAGTACCACTCCGGAGGGGAGGGGAAAGGGAGACGGGGAGCTGTTTTTT. Amino acids: CASTTPEGRGKGDGELFF.

The rearrangement joins TRBV5-1 to TRBJ2-7, with 7 nucleotides matching TRBD1. The CDR3 is made up of 13 amino acids. The V and J ends lost 7 bases and 5 bases, in that order; junction bases with no gene match: 9. CDR1 is SGHRS, CDR2 YFSETQ, per germline. This chain's CDR3 is CASRARTGDEQYV. The CDR3 DNA sequence: TGCGCCAGCCGGGCCCGTACAGGGGACGAGCAGTACGTC.

J is TRBJ1-6 and V is TRBV4-3; 8 bases match TRBD1. The CDR3 is made up of 15 amino acids. The ends lost 3 bases at V and 15 bases at J; junction bases unmatched: 13. The V gene's germline CDR1 is LGHNA and CDR2 YSLEER. The CDR3 DNA follows: TGCGCCAGCAGCCAGGAAAGGGACAGGCCCTCAAGCCTCCACTTT. Translation: CASSQERDRPSSLHF.

The J gene is TRBJ2-5, the V gene TRBV11-3; unclear D gene. The CDR3 sequence is 13 residues long. The V gene lost 1 base and the J gene lost 5 bases, with 8 bases spanning the gap. Germline CDR1 SGHNT, CDR2 YENEEA. CDR3 protein: CASSLGSRETQYF. For the CDR3, the DNA is TGTGCCAGCAGCTTAGGCTCTCGGGAGACCCAGTACTTC.

This clone was recorded once. V gene TRBV30 combines with J gene TRBJ2-7; 10 bases match TRBD1. CDR1 is GTSNPN, CDR2 SVGIG, per germline (reference sequence). The CDR3 runs 14 residues. The junction had 3 bases not matched to a gene; V was cut back by 1 base and J by 3 bases. Written as DNA, the CDR3 is TGTGCCTGGAGTGGGGGACAGGGGCACTACGAGCAGTACTTC. Translation gives CAWSGGQGHYEQYF.

The rearrangement joins TRBV10-3 to TRBJ2-5, with D maybe TRBD1 (6 bases). V lost 3 bases and J lost 7, with 6 bases in between. Germline CDR1 reads ENHRY; CDR2 reads SYGVKD. The CDR3 consists of 11 residues. Here the CDR3 DNA reads TGTGCCATCAGTGAAGGGGGGACCCAGTACTTC. This sequence encodes CAISEGGTQYF.

This sequence joins TRBV5-5 and TRBJ2-6; the match to TRBD1 covers 7 bases. CDR3 size: 15 residues. Trimming cost V 3 bases and J 0 bases; bases outside gene matches: 0. Germline V gene lookup returns CDR1 SGHKS and CDR2 YYEKEE (reference sequence). The CDR3 bases are TGTGCCAGCAGCTGGGACAGCTCTGGGGCCAACGTCCTGACTTTC. It encodes CASSWDSSGANVLTF.